This T cell receptor (beta chain) was identified during a study of naive and memory T cell subsets. Notes on the study in general: Gini index rose across naive, CM, EM and EMRA in CD4 and CD8.

An equimolar mix of two oligonucleotides served as the beta constant-region primer for TRBC1 and TRBC2. Each CDR3 protein gets one entry after TCRdb re-called the UMI-ligation and nested PCR reads with MiXCR. Of roughly 21,000 distinct CDR3 sequences listed, 11% are singletons. This clonotype was recorded a few times. As yet, its antigen is unknown. CDR1 and CDR2 from the germline V gene are MNHEY and SMNVEV (reference sequence). The CDR3 totals 16 residues. Between the trimmed V and J ends, which lost 5 bases and 4 bases, there was a span of 20 bases. CD8 T cells were positively selected from what remained after CD4 positive selection. Cells stained for CD3, CD4, CD8, CD45RA and CD27 were sorted into four subsets.

The chain joins TRBV27 to TRBJ1-1; D remains ambiguous. The sample was central memory CD8+ T cells from blood. This clonotype originated in a human donor in good health. The CDR3 is CASSPTFFVRGTEAFF. DNA for the CDR3: TGTGCCAGCAGTCCCACCTTCTTTGTACGGGGCACTGAAGCTTTCTTT.